These 22 T cell receptor beta chains were all obtained from the same sample, sequenced in a study of graft-versus-host responses after intestinal transplantation. Their target antigens are unknown. The repertoire was sequenced with immunoSEQ multiplex PCR; TCRdb's copy has only in-frame clones and lacks some. The sample has under 45,000 clones; approximately 94% are singletons. Sequenced material: unstimulated CD4+ T cells sorted from spleen or lymph node cells, taken before transplant. These receptors were obtained from a human donor who was the organ donor for an intestinal transplant.

This clone is a singleton in its sample. This CDR3 is CASSLFRTGYYGYTF. CDR3 nucleotide sequence: TGTGCCAGCAGTTTATTTAGGACAGGGTACTATGGCTACACCTTC. This chain uses TRBV28 with TRBJ1-2; 8 bases align to TRBD1. The CDR3 runs 15 residues. CDR1 is MDHEN, CDR2 SYDVKM, per germline. The V and J ends lost 1 base and 3 bases, in that order; junction bases with no gene match: 4.

The rearrangement joins TRBV9 to TRBJ1-3, with a weak D call TRBD1 (5 bases). The germline V gene has CDR1 SGDLS and CDR2 YYNGEE. CDR3 size: 15 residues. V gave up 0 bases and J gave up 2 bases, with 9 bases separating them. This chain's CDR3 is CASSVDLGAGNTIYF. The CDR3 region has the DNA TGTGCCAGCAGCGTAGATTTAGGGGCTGGAAACACCATATATTTT.

The chain has TRBV5-4 and TRBJ1-2, with 11 bases lining up with TRBD1. The CDR3 totals 15 residues. The trim removed 2 bases at V and 5 bases at J, leaving 5 bases unmatched. CDR1 is SGHNT, CDR2 YYREEE, per germline (reference sequence). The CDR3, as DNA: TGTGCCAGCAGCTTACGGGACAGGGGGATTTATGGCTACACCTTC. As protein: CASSLRDRGIYGYTF.

The chain recombines TRBV10-3 with TRBJ2-1, with 10 nucleotides matching TRBD1. J was trimmed by 5 bases and V by 7 bases; bases with no gene match: 5. There are 14 residues in the CDR3. The germline V gene has CDR1 ENHRY and CDR2 SYGVKD. The CDR3 nucleotides read TGTGCCATCAACCGAGGGACAGGGGACAATGAGCAGTTCTTC. Translation gives CAINRGTGDNEQFF.

DNA for the CDR3: TGTGCCAGCAGCTTAAGGCTACAAGAGACCCAGTACTTC. Protein sequence: CASSLRLQETQYF. The chain recombines TRBV5-6 with TRBJ2-5, with no clear D. The CDR3 totals 13 residues. V lost 2 bases and J lost 2, with 7 bases in between. Germline values: CDR1 SGHDT, CDR2 YYEEEE.

This clone was recorded once. The chain combines TRBV28 with TRBJ1-6; D is unclear. V was shortened by 7 bases and J by 0 bases, with 10 bases between the two germline ends. This CDR3 is 15 amino acids long. From germline, CDR1 is MDHEN and CDR2 SYDVKM. CDR3 sequence reads: CASTTTSSYNSPLHF. Here the CDR3 DNA reads TGTGCCAGCACCACGACAAGCTCCTATAATTCACCCCTCCACTTT. Combining the CDR3 with reference TRBV28 and TRBJ1-6 gives the whole variable domain DVKVTQSSRYLVKRTGEKVFLECVQDMDHENMFWYRQDPGLGLRLIYFSYDVKMKEKGDIPEGYSVSREKKERFSLILESASTNQTSMYLCASTTTSSYNSPLHFGNGTRLTVT.

The chain employs TRBV18 and TRBJ2-3, with TRBD2 identical over 8 bases. The germline V gene encodes CDR1 KGHSH and CDR2 LQKENI. V lost 1 base to trimming and J lost 5 bases; unmatched junction nucleotides: 11. The CDR3 totals 17 residues. The CDR3 DNA reads as TGTGCCAGCTCACCACGCCCGCGCGGGGGGCATAGAGATACGCAGTATTTT. Its translation is CASSPRPRGGHRDTQYF.

V usage is TRBV7-6 and J usage is TRBJ1-4; possibly TRBD1 for D (5 bases). The CDR3 has 17 amino acids. Trimming removed 5 bases at V and 7 bases at J, with 23 bases between. The germline V gene has CDR1 SGHVS and CDR2 FNYEAQ. For the CDR3, the DNA is TGTGCCAGCAGCCTTGGGGGTTGGAGGACCGGGGGTGAAAAACTGTTTTTT. Amino acid sequence: CASSLGGWRTGGEKLFF.

This clone was recorded once. This chain joins TRBV5-4 and TRBJ2-5, with a possible D match to TRBD1 (6 bases). Trimming left V 0 bases short and J 4 bases short, with 10 bases between. There are 14 residues in the CDR3. CDR1 is SGHNT, CDR2 YYREEE, per germline (reference sequence). CDR3 DNA sequence: TGTGCCAGCAGCTTGGGTTTAGGGGGAGAGACCCAGTACTTC. Protein: CASSLGLGGETQYF.

The rearrangement uses TRBV7-6 and TRBJ1-6, with D possibly matching TRBD1 (6 bases). The V gene's germline CDR1 is SGHVS and CDR2 FNYEAQ. The CDR3 contains 13 residues. V was trimmed by 1 base and J by 13 bases, leaving 11 bases between them. DNA of the CDR3: TGTGCCAGCAGCTTAGATACAGGGAAGCCCCTCCACTTT. Translated: CASSLDTGKPLHF.

The chain couples TRBV9 to TRBJ1-2; 12 bases agree with TRBD1. Germline CDR1 is SGDLS and CDR2 is YYNGEE. CDR3 length: 15 residues. J lost 8 bases, V lost 5 bases, and 10 bases had no gene match. CDR3 bases: TGTGCCAGCAGTGCTACCGGGACAGGGGGCGGAGGCTACACCTTC. Encoded protein: CASSATGTGGGGYTF.

The V and J genes are TRBV15 and TRBJ1-1; a possible D gene is TRBD1 (5 bases). Germline CDR1 LNHNV, CDR2 YYDKDF (reference sequence). The germline V and J ends were trimmed by 3 bases and 4 bases, with 9 bases remaining between them. This CDR3 has 13 residues. The CDR3 reads CATSRGRATEAFF. The CDR3 nucleotides read TGTGCCACCAGCAGGGGACGGGCCACTGAAGCTTTCTTT.

This clone occurred a few times. The chain carries TRBV19 and TRBJ1-1; D is possibly TRBD1 (6 bases). There are 14 residues in the CDR3. The V gene's germline CDR1 is LNHDA and CDR2 SQIVND (reference sequence). Trimming shortened V by 7 bases and J by 3 bases, and 15 bases separated the two germline ends. Written as DNA, the CDR3 is TGTGCCAGTAAGATGATAGGGGGGGACACTGAAGCTTTCTTT. Protein product: CASKMIGGDTEAFF.

V gene TRBV7-2 combines with J gene TRBJ1-1; unclear D gene. Germline V gives CDR1 SGHTA, CDR2 FQGNSA. V gave up 1 base and J gave up 0 bases, with 9 bases separating them. This CDR3 spans 15 amino acids. The CDR3 here is CASSLDVRVNTEAFF. The CDR3 DNA reads TGTGCCAGCAGCTTAGACGTCCGTGTGAACACTGAAGCTTTCTTT.

The chain is built from TRBV7-9 and TRBJ2-1, with D perhaps assigned TRBD1 or TRBD2 (6 bases each). Germline CDR1 reads SEHNR; CDR2 reads FQNEAQ (reference sequence). The CDR3 loop spans 15 amino acids. The V end lost 5 bases, the J end lost 9 bases, and 20 bases lay between the germline ends. CDR3 coding DNA: TGTGCCAGCAGCCTGGGTGGGGGGCGCTTTTTTGAGCAGTTCTTC. Its translation is CASSLGGGRFFEQFF.

Comments on this clone: The sample contains more than one DNA sequence encoding this CDR3. The chain couples TRBV7-2 to TRBJ1-1, with D maybe TRBD1 (5 bases). Per germline, CDR1 SGHTA and CDR2 FQGNSA. V lost 4 bases and J 3 bases, leaving 12 bases between the germline ends. CDR3 length: 14 residues. In DNA, the CDR3 is TGTGCCAGCAGCTCACAGGTTGGGGACACTGAAGCTTTCTTT. This encodes CASSSQVGDTEAFF.

This clone turned up a few times. This chain links TRBV30 with TRBJ2-7; the D gene could be TRBD1 or TRBD2 (5 bases each). The CDR3 sequence is 14 residues long. The V gene lost 3 bases and the J gene lost 7 bases, with 19 bases spanning the gap. Germline V gene sequence: CDR1 GTSNPN, CDR2 SVGIG (reference sequence). The CDR3 is CAWSLGRMSEEQYF. CDR3 sequence (DNA): TGTGCCTGGAGCCTGGGACGGATGAGCGAAGAGCAGTACTTC.

The gene calls are TRBV7-9 and TRBJ2-5; 11 bases map to TRBD2. The V and J ends lost 5 bases and 6 bases, in that order; junction bases with no gene match: 11. This CDR3 contains 16 residues. The germline V gene has CDR1 SEHNR and CDR2 FQNEAQ (reference sequence). The CDR3 DNA follows: TGTGCCAGCAGCGGAGGTCCTAGCGGGGGGCCACAGACCCAGTACTTC. Its protein product is CASSGGPSGGPQTQYF.

This clone was observed a single time. The chain links TRBV30 to TRBJ1-4, with D unclear. V was trimmed by 4 bases and J by 0 bases, leaving 6 bases between them. Germline assignment: CDR1 GTSNPN and CDR2 SVGIG (reference sequence). CDR3 length: 13 residues. CDR3: CAWTPATNEKLFF. As DNA, the CDR3 is TGTGCCTGGACCCCCGCAACTAATGAAAAACTGTTTTTT.

V usage is TRBV5-1 and J usage is TRBJ2-1; 12 bases agree with TRBD2. Trimming took 5 bases from V and 6 from J; bases not matched to a gene: 6. Germline CDR1 and CDR2: SGHRS and YFSETQ. The CDR3 sequence is 15 residues long. The CDR3 sequence: CASRQGLAGSNEQFF. Here the CDR3 DNA reads TGCGCCAGCAGACAGGGACTAGCGGGTTCCAATGAGCAGTTCTTC. Full variable domain (missing parts from reference TRBV5-1 and TRBJ2-1): KAGVTQTPRYLIKTRGQQVTLSCSPISGHRSVSWYQQTPGQGLQFLFEYFSETQRNKGNFPGRFSGRQFSNSRSEMNVSTLELGDSALYLCASRQGLAGSNEQFFGPGTRLTVL.

The gene calls are TRBV30 and TRBJ2-1; D gene unclear. The V end was cut by 2 bases, the J end by 8 bases, with 10 bases between. The CDR3 has 12 amino acids. The V gene's germline CDR1 is GTSNPN and CDR2 SVGIG (reference sequence). The DNA of the CDR3 is TGTGCCTGGAGTCCTAGGAACTATGAGCAGTTCTTC. Translation gives CAWSPRNYEQFF.

The chain recombines TRBV11-3 with TRBJ2-2; 8 nucleotides match TRBD1. The ends lost 4 bases at V and 5 bases at J; junction bases unmatched: 6. The CDR3 contains 15 residues. Germline-derived CDR1 and CDR2 are SGHNT and YENEEA. The CDR3 bases are TGTGCCAGCAGCTCCGGACAGGGCAGTACCGGGGAGCTGTTTTTT. Encoded protein: CASSSGQGSTGELFF.